This T cell receptor (beta chain) is drawn from a study of cytomegalovirus exposure and HLA in healthy donors. Study conclusions and caveats: Cytomegalovirus-associated TCR beta chains were listed, numbering approximately 150. By a later analysis, the bulk of CMV-associated TCR beta chains appeared HLA-restricted.

Trimming at V came to 5 bases and at J to 3 bases, leaving 5 bases not matched to a gene. Germline V CDR1 and CDR2: MDHEN, SYDVKM. There are 14 residues in the CDR3. Primers for the PCR totalled 60 Vbeta and 13 Jbeta. The protocol was immunoSEQ multiplex PCR, while the TCRdb copy is restricted to in-frame clones and leaves out a portion. The sample carries 170,000 or so clones, 60% to 85% recorded once. As concerns this clone: Its antigen is unknown.

The chain uses TRBV28 and TRBJ1-1, with 8 bases matching TRBD1. Sequencing input: PBMCs. This sequence originates from a woman aged 25 to 45 in good health and CMV-seronegative. The CDR3 reads CASSARTGYTEAFF. The CDR3 DNA follows: TGTGCCAGCAGTGCGCGGACAGGGTACACTGAAGCTTTCTTT.